Presented here are 6 T cell receptor beta chains from one specimen sequenced in a study of a mutant IDH1 vaccine in newly diagnosed glioma. Profiled with immunoSEQ multiplex PCR; TCRdb holds only in-frame clones, not every one. The sample records 20,000 to 30,000 clones, around four fifths being singletons. No antigen has been assigned to these receptors. Sample time point: week 35, safety follow-up. With topical imiquimod, each dose of the vaccine consisted of 300 ug of mutant IDH1 20-mer peptide. The material sequenced was PBMCs, taken from a glioma patient whose treatment included an IDH1 peptide vaccine. These receptors were taken from a man between 25 and 39 years old with glioma.

V gene TRBV15 combines with J gene TRBJ2-7; 7 bases are shared with TRBD1. V trimming: 3 bases; J trimming: 6 bases; junction bases outside the gene matches: 8. The CDR3 has 14 amino acids. CDR1 is LNHNV and CDR2 is YYDKDF in the germline V gene (reference sequence). CDR3 region: CATSRGQKVAEQYF. CDR3 coding DNA: TGTGCCACCAGCAGGGGACAGAAGGTGGCCGAGCAGTACTTC.

J is TRBJ1-2 and V is TRBV6-5; 7 positions match TRBD1. This CDR3 is 14 amino acids long. CDR1 is MNHEY, CDR2 SVGAGI, per germline. V lost 7 bases, J lost 8 bases, and 13 bases stayed unmatched. The CDR3 DNA follows: TGTGCCAGCACCCGAGGGGGCGCAGAGTGGGGCTACACCTTC. Translating gives CASTRGGAEWGYTF.

This rearrangement joins TRBV29-1 to TRBJ2-7; 8 positions match TRBD1. The junction had 15 bases not matched to a gene; V was cut back by 5 bases and J by 0 bases. CDR1 and CDR2 from the germline V gene are SQVTM and ANQGSEA. The CDR3 runs 17 residues. CDR3 in DNA: TGCAGCGTTAAAAAGCGCGGACAGGGCCAATTCTCCTACGAGCAGTACTTC. Translating gives CSVKKRGQGQFSYEQYF.

This chain links TRBV5-8 with TRBJ1-4; D might be TRBD1 (5 bases). V was trimmed by 0 bases and J by 0 bases, leaving 9 bases between them. The CDR3 sequence is 16 residues long. Germline V gives CDR1 SGHTS, CDR2 YDEGEE. This CDR3 is CASSLVGVPTNEKLFF. Written as DNA, the CDR3 is TGTGCCAGCAGCTTGGTAGGGGTTCCAACTAATGAAAAACTGTTTTTT.

The CDR3 DNA follows: TGTGCCAGCAGCCGAGGACTAGCGGGGACCGGGGAGCTGTTTTTT. This codes for CASSRGLAGTGELFF. The V call is TRBV5-4, the J call TRBJ2-2, with 12 nucleotides matching TRBD2. Germline values: CDR1 SGHNT, CDR2 YYREEE (reference sequence). With 4 bases clipped from V and 5 bases from J, the junction kept 3 bases outside the gene matches. This CDR3 comprises 15 residues.

This clone has a handful of counts. This chain joins TRBV5-1 and TRBJ2-2; D not resolved. Per the germline V gene, CDR1 is SGHRS and CDR2 is YFSETQ. This CDR3 contains 14 residues. The V gene lost 4 bases and the J gene lost 6 bases, with 13 bases spanning the gap. CDR3 DNA sequence: TGCGCCAGCAGCCCAGATGTTAAGGCCGGGGAGCTGTTTTTT. Its translation is CASSPDVKAGELFF.